This T cell receptor (beta chain) was found in a study of CD8+CD57+ T cells in acquired aplastic anemia. CDR1 ENHRY and CDR2 SYGVKD come from the germline V gene. CDR3 length: 14 amino acids. Between the trimmed V and J ends, which lost 0 bases and 4 bases, there was a span of 10 bases. Genomic DNA served as template for TCR beta VDJ and CDR3 profiling. TCRdb processed the reads anew with MiXCR; each CDR3 protein has one entry. The repertoire holds about 190,000 distinct CDR3 sequences, with 40% to 55% as singletons. Previously, flow cytometry had revealed CD8+CD57+ cell expansion in the patients chosen for sequencing. Patients had received no therapy at the time of blood sampling.

V usage is TRBV10-3 and J usage is TRBJ2-7; D perhaps matches TRBD2 (7 bases). This clonotype originated in a human donor with aplastic anemia. The sequencing sample was made of sorted CD4+, CD8+, or CD8+CD57+ T cells (not recorded which) from PBMCs. CDR3: CAISESGGGYEQYF. The CDR3 bases are TGTGCCATCAGTGAGTCAGGGGGGGGGTACGAGCAGTACTTC.